A selection of T cell receptor beta chains follows, all from one sample in a study of T cells after yellow fever vaccination. MiXCR, run by TCRdb on the 5' RACE reads, gives a single entry per CDR3 protein. The sample lists 450,000 to 600,000 distinct CDR3 sequences; about 17% were seen once. Sample: PBMCs, taken 5 to 6 days after the first yellow fever vaccination. These receptor sequences come from a man younger than 35 who received the YFV17D yellow fever vaccine. Both conserved end residues are part of each CDR3. D genes are given only for firm matches. Clone size is stated in some rows and not others, as once, few, many or a class when expanded.

TRBV7-2	TRBJ1-5	NA	15	many	TGTGCCAGCAGCTTAAAGTATTATAGCAATCAGCCCCAGCATTTT	CASSLKYYSNQPQHF
TRBV18	TRBJ2-5	TRBD1	15	few	TGTGCCAGCTCACCCCATTCGGGACAGGGTGAGACCCAGTACTTC	CASSPHSGQGETQYF
TRBV5-1	TRBJ2-5	NA	15	few	TGCGCCAGCAGCTTGGGCGTACAGATCCAAGAGACCCAGTACTTC	CASSLGVQIQETQYF
TRBV7-2	TRBJ2-7	TRBD2	14	few	TGTGCCAGCGGTACTAGCGGGGGGTCCTACGAGCAGTACTTC	CASGTSGGSYEQYF
TRBV20-1	TRBJ1-2	NA	13	NA	TGCAGTGCTAACCCGGGACTGATCTATGGCTACACCTTC	CSANPGLIYGYTF
TRBV24-1	TRBJ2-5	TRBD1	15	NA	TGTGCCACCAGTGTGGGAGACAGGGAAGGAGAGACCCAGTACTTC	CATSVGDREGETQYF
TRBV5-1	TRBJ2-7	NA	13	NA	TGCGCCAGCAGCTGGAACGCCGCCTACGAGCAGTACTTC	CASSWNAAYEQYF
TRBV6-1	TRBJ2-1	TRBD1	13	few	TGTGCCAGCAGCTCTACAGGGGCCCATGAGCAGTTCTTC	CASSSTGAHEQFF
TRBV5-6	TRBJ2-1	NA	13	few	TGTGCCAGCAGTTTCGACGCTGACAATGAGCAGTTCTTC	CASSFDADNEQFF
TRBV2	TRBJ1-5	TRBD1	15	few	TGTGCCAGCAGTGACGCCAGGGGGAACAATCAGCCCCAGCATTTT	CASSDARGNNQPQHF
TRBV7-2	TRBJ2-3	NA	13	NA	TGTGCCAGCAGTAGACTGTACACAGATACGCAGTATTTT	CASSRLYTDTQYF
TRBV28	TRBJ1-1	NA	13	NA	TGTGCCAGTACGCCCGGGGATAGAACTGAAGCTTTCTTT	CASTPGDRTEAFF
TRBV5-4	TRBJ2-1	TRBD1	16	few	TGTGCCAGCAGCCAGGAACAGGGGAACTTTGACAATGAGCAGTTCTTC	CASSQEQGNFDNEQFF
TRBV7-2	TRBJ1-5	TRBD1	14	few	TGTGCCAGCAGTGACAGGGACGGGTCGAAGCCCCAGCATTTT	CASSDRDGSKPQHF
TRBV30	TRBJ1-2	TRBD1	11	NA	TGTGCCTGGGGGACAGGGGGTAGTTACACCTTC	CAWGTGGSYTF
TRBV11-2	TRBJ2-5	TRBD1	18	NA	TGTGCCAGCAGCTTCCCCAGGGGGTCGGCTAGGAAACAAGAGACCCAGTACTTC	CASSFPRGSARKQETQYF
TRBV2	TRBJ2-1	TRBD2	16	few	TGTGCCAGCAGTCCTCCCGGACTAGCGGGGGTCAATGAGCAGTTCTTC	CASSPPGLAGVNEQFF
TRBV28	TRBJ2-1	NA	13	NA	TGTGCCAGCAGCGGTCTCAGCCCCAATGAGCAGTTCTTC	CASSGLSPNEQFF
TRBV29-1	TRBJ2-2	NA	11	few	TGCAGCGGGCGGAGTTCCGGGGAGCTGTTTTTT	CSGRSSGELFF
TRBV4-1	TRBJ2-3	TRBD2	17	NA	TGCGCCAGCAGCCCGACCGGGGCTAGCGGGGGGGCGGATACGCAGTATTTT	CASSPTGASGGADTQYF
TRBV6-1	TRBJ2-7	NA	15	many	TGTGCCAGCAGCCACTTACGGGGTTTAACCTACGAGCAGTACTTC	CASSHLRGLTYEQYF
TRBV5-1	TRBJ2-5	NA	17	once	TGCGCCAGCAGCCCCCTCGGACAGGAGGGAGTAGGAGAGACCCAGTACTTC	CASSPLGQEGVGETQYF
TRBV7-8	TRBJ2-1	TRBD2	17	NA	TGTGCCAGCAGCTTAGATGGCGGGGGGATCTCCTACAATGAGCAGTTCTTC	CASSLDGGGISYNEQFF
TRBV2	TRBJ1-1	TRBD1	10	NA	TGTGCCAGCAAACAGGGGCGGACTTTCTTT	CASKQGRTFF
TRBV11-2	TRBJ2-3	NA	11	NA	TGTGCCAGCAGTCCCCCGGGTACGCAGTATTTT	CASSPPGTQYF
TRBV10-3	TRBJ1-5	NA	13	NA	TGTGCCATCAGTGCGGAGAGCAATCAGCCCCAGCATTTT	CAISAESNQPQHF
TRBV4-1	TRBJ2-5	TRBD1	13	NA	TGCGCCAGCAGCCTTACAGGGGAACAGACCCAGTACTTC	CASSLTGEQTQYF
TRBV2	TRBJ2-7	TRBD2	15	few	TGTGCCAGCAGTGACTTTAGCGGGGGGCCCTACGAGCAGTACTTC	CASSDFSGGPYEQYF
TRBV11-2	TRBJ2-7	NA	13	few	TGTGCCAGCAGCTTAGAGAACTCCTACGAGCAGTACTTC	CASSLENSYEQYF
TRBV29-1	TRBJ2-1	TRBD1	12	NA	TGCAGCGTCGGCGACAGGGGATATGAGCAGTTCTTC	CSVGDRGYEQFF
TRBV6-1	TRBJ1-5	TRBD1	17	few	TGTGCCAGCAGAAGCCAAATGATGACAGGGCTAGGACAGCCCCAGCATTTT	CASRSQMMTGLGQPQHF
TRBV4-2	TRBJ1-6	NA	15	NA	TGTGCCAGCAGCCAAGAAGGGCAGGGGTCGACACCCCTCCACTTT	CASSQEGQGSTPLHF
TRBV4-1	TRBJ2-1	NA	12	NA	TGCGCCAGCAGCCAAGATGGGAAGGCGCAGTTCTTC	CASSQDGKAQFF
TRBV30	TRBJ1-1	TRBD1	15	few	TGTGCCTGGGCTAAGACAGGGGGAAAGGCCACTGAAGCTTTCTTT	CAWAKTGGKATEAFF
TRBV12-3/TRBV12-4	TRBJ2-5	NA	14	few	TGTGCCAGCAGTTTAATAGCCGCCGCAGAGACCCAGTACTTC	CASSLIAAAETQYF
TRBV7-9	TRBJ1-6	NA	14	NA	TGTGCCAGCAGCTCTCAGGGATTTGAATCACCCCTCCACTTT	CASSSQGFESPLHF
TRBV7-2	TRBJ1-3	NA	15	NA	TGTGCCAGCAGCCTGACCAGGGGCTCTGGAAACACCATATATTTT	CASSLTRGSGNTIYF
TRBV18	TRBJ2-3	NA	16	NA	TGTGCCAGCTCACCAGTACAGAGAGCTAGCACAGATACGCAGTATTTT	CASSPVQRASTDTQYF
TRBV10-3	TRBJ1-1	NA	11	NA	TGTGCCATCAGTGAGGGAGGTGAAGCTTTCTTT	CAISEGGEAFF
TRBV5-1	TRBJ1-6	NA	16	NA	TGCGCCAGCAGCTTGGTCGGAGGAACCTATAATTCACCCCTCCACTTT	CASSLVGGTYNSPLHF
TRBV7-8	TRBJ2-5	NA	13	NA	TGTGCCAGCAGCTATGGGGGAAAAGAGACCCAGTACTTC	CASSYGGKETQYF
TRBV20-1	TRBJ1-1	NA	14	few	TGCAGTGCTAGCCGGGACTCCTCGAACACTGAAGCTTTCTTT	CSASRDSSNTEAFF
TRBV7-2	TRBJ2-7	NA	15	NA	TGTGCCAGCAGCTTTGCCGCGGGGAACTCCTACGAGCAGTACTTC	CASSFAAGNSYEQYF
TRBV12-3/TRBV12-4	TRBJ2-2	NA	14	NA	TGTGCCAGCAGTTTTCACCAGACCAGCGGGGAGCTGTTTTTT	CASSFHQTSGELFF
TRBV19	TRBJ1-1	NA	14	NA	TGTGCCAGTTCCTGGGGGTGGAAGGGGACTGAAGCTTTCTTT	CASSWGWKGTEAFF
TRBV4-3	TRBJ1-2	NA	15	many	TGCGCCAGCAGCCAAGAGGGAAGGGGATTCGATGGCTACACCTTC	CASSQEGRGFDGYTF
TRBV13	TRBJ2-7	NA	14	few	TGTGCCAGCAGCCCCGCCCTGAAAGCCTACGAGCAGTACTTC	CASSPALKAYEQYF
TRBV10-3	TRBJ2-3	NA	13	many	TGTGCCATCAGTGAGTCTAGGGGGAATACGCAGTATTTT	CAISESRGNTQYF
TRBV7-8	TRBJ2-1	TRBD1	16	NA	TGTGCCAGCAGCTTAGCGGGACAGGGGACCTACAATGAGCAGTTCTTC	CASSLAGQGTYNEQFF
TRBV3-1	TRBJ2-1	NA	12	many	TGTGCCAGCAGCCTACCCCGGGGTGAGCAGTTCTTC	CASSLPRGEQFF
TRBV12-3/TRBV12-4	TRBJ1-2	NA	13	NA	TGTGCCAGCACCCTGAAGTCAGGGGTTGGCTACACCTTC	CASTLKSGVGYTF
TRBV27	TRBJ2-3	NA	15	many	TGTGCCAGCAGCAGCCGGGAGACGTTGACAGATACGCAGTATTTT	CASSSRETLTDTQYF
TRBV10-2	TRBJ2-7	NA	14	NA	TGCGCCAGCAGTGAGTGGGGTTATCGTCTAGCGACTGACTTC	CASSEWGYRLATDF
TRBV10-3	TRBJ1-2	TRBD1	14	NA	TGTGCCATCAGAAGTACAGGGGACTATCGCGGCTACACCTTC	CAIRSTGDYRGYTF